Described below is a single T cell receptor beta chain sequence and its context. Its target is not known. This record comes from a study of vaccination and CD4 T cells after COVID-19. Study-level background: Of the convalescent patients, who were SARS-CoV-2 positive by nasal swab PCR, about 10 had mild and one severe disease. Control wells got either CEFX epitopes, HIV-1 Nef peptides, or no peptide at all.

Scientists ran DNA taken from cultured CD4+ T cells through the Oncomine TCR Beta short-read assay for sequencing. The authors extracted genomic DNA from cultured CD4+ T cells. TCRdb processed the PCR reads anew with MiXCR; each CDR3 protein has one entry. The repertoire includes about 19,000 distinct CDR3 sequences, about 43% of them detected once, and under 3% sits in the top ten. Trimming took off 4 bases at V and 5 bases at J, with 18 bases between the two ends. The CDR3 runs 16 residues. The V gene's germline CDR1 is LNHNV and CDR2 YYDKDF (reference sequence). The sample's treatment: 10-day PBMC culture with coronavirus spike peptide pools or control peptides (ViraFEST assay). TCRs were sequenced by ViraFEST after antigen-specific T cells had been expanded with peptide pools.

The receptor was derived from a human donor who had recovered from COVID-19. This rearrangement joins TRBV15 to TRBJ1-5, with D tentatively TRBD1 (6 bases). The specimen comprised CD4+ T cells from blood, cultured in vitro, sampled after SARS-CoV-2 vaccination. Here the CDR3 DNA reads TGTGCCACCAGCACGAGCGAGGGGGTCGGATATCAGCCCCAGCATTTT. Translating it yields CATSTSEGVGYQPQHF.